This entry is about one TCR beta chain. This sample is part of a study of cytomegalovirus exposure and HLA in healthy donors. CDR3 length: 18 residues. CDR1 and CDR2 from the germline V gene are SGHVS and FNYEAQ. With 3 bases removed from V and 1 base from J, the gap between germline ends came to 16 bases. Primers for the PCR totalled 60 Vbeta and 13 Jbeta. Original analysis: The count from a later analysis was some 80 million unique TCR beta chains, 9.5 million to 13 million of them shared. Clones were read by immunoSEQ multiplex PCR, and TCRdb kept only the in-frame ones, dropping some. D and trimming come from the DNA, and the V and J calls and clone size come from that table. The data show 65,000 to 75,000 clones, with 70% to 80% seen just once and approximately 5.8% held by the top ten. Unrecorded immune exposures were likely, despite nominal health at sampling.

Sequencing was performed on PBMCs. The source is a man in his forties or fifties in good health and CMV-seronegative. The chain has TRBV7-6 and TRBJ2-6; D gene uncertain. The CDR3 protein is CASSFGPMTSSGANVLTF. The CDR3, as DNA: TGTGCCAGCAGCTTTGGGCCTATGACCTCTTCTGGGGCCAACGTCCTGACTTTC.